The source of this T cell receptor beta chain is a study of shared clonotypes between healthy human individuals. On the study more broadly: Donors had three CD4 naive, three CD4 memory, two CD8 naive and one CD8 memory plate apiece. Study-wide findings and caveats: Few donors limited the genetic and exposure-history diversity represented.

Germline V lookup: CDR1 MNHNS, CDR2 SASEGT. This CDR3 is built from 15 residues. V was clipped by 10 bases and J by 1 base; unmatched bases: 8. Turning to this clone: Its antigen is not identified.

Profiling relied on immunoSEQ multiplex PCR, and the TCRdb table lists in-frame clones only, not all of them. The table lists more than 2 million clones, 95% of them singletons, with approximately 0.13% in the top ten. The sequencing input was naive CD4+ T cells sorted from blood. Documented subset: CD45RA+ positively selected. The chain recombines TRBV6-1 with TRBJ1-1, with 11 positions matching TRBD1. This sequence originates from a man younger than 30 in good health. The CDR3 bases are TGTGCCACACGAGGAGGACAGGGGGCGAACACTGAAGCTTTCTTT. Translation: CATRGGQGANTEAFF.